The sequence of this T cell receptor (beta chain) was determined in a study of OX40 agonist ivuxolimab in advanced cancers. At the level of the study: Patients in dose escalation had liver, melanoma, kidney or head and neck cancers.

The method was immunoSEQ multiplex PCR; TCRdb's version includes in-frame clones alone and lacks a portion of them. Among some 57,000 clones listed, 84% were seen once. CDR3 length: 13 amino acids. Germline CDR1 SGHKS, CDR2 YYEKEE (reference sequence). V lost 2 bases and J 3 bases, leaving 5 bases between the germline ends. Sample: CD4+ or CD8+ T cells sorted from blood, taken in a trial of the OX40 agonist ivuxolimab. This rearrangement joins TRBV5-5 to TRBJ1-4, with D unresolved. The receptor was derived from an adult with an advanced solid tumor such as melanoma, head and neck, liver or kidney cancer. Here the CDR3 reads CASSFGANEKLFF. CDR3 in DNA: TGTGCCAGCAGCTTCGGGGCTAATGAAAAACTGTTTTTT.